The 16 T cell receptor beta chains below all came from one sample that was sequenced in a study of long-term antiretroviral therapy in people with HIV (dated by TCRdb to 2022 to 2024). Sequencing of the TRB variable region was done with the immunoSEQ hsTCRB v3.0 assay at survey level resolution. Not all clones reach the TCRdb copy of this immuneACCESS table, which keeps in-frame sequences only. Checked studies attribute under half of the gap to unresolved V genes and leave the rest unexplained. The sample records tens of thousands of clones, about 86% of which are singletons. The top ten clonotypes cover around 4.9% of the sample. The sample consisted of unsorted PBMCs, taken 0.8 years after starting antiretroviral therapy. The receptors originated from a woman aged 25 to 39 with HIV.

This chain uses TRBV18 with TRBJ1-1; D gene ambiguous. This CDR3 region has 14 residues. CDR1 is KGHSH and CDR2 is LQKENI in the germline V gene. Trimming pared 5 bases from V and 0 bases from J, leaving 10 bases between. The CDR3 protein is CASSDREMNTEAFF. CDR3 nucleotide sequence: TGTGCCAGCTCAGATCGGGAAATGAACACTGAAGCTTTCTTT.

The chain uses TRBV5-1 and TRBJ1-2; tentatively, D is TRBD1 (5 bases). Germline-derived CDR1 and CDR2 are SGHRS and YFSETQ. CDR3 size: 17 residues. Trimming pared 1 base from V and 4 bases from J, leaving 20 bases between. The CDR3 coding sequence is TGCGCCAGCAGCTTGAACCCTGGGACGGACACATTCTATGGCTACACCTTC. Protein product: CASSLNPGTDTFYGYTF. Full variable domain (remainder filled in from reference TRBV5-1 and TRBJ1-2): KAGVTQTPRYLIKTRGQQVTLSCSPISGHRSVSWYQQTPGQGLQFLFEYFSETQRNKGNFPGRFSGRQFSNSRSEMNVSTLELGDSALYLCASSLNPGTDTFYGYTFGSGTRLTVV.

This sequence joins TRBV5-1 and TRBJ2-1; perhaps TRBD1 as D (6 bases). CDR3 length: 13 residues. Between the trimmed V and J ends, which lost 4 bases and 8 bases, there was a span of 13 bases. Germline-derived CDR1 and CDR2 are SGHRS and YFSETQ. The chain's CDR3 is CASSQTGAYEQFF. CDR3 bases: TGCGCCAGCAGCCAGACAGGAGCCTATGAGCAGTTCTTC.

The chain recombines TRBV5-4 with TRBJ2-2; TRBD2 matches 10 bases. Germline V CDR1 and CDR2: SGHNT, YYREEE (reference sequence). V shed 4 bases, J shed 3 bases, and the junction held 9 bases outside the gene matches. CDR3 length: 17 amino acids. CDR3 coding DNA: TGTGCCAGCAGCCGCAGCGGGGGGGCGGTTCACACCGGGGAGCTGTTTTTT. Translated: CASSRSGGAVHTGELFF.

In DNA, the CDR3 is TGTGCCAGCAGTATGGGGGCTGGCTACACCTTC. This sequence encodes CASSMGAGYTF. The V call is TRBV25-1, the J call TRBJ1-2; D is possibly TRBD1 (6 bases). Germline lookup yields CDR1 MGHDK and CDR2 SYGVNS. The CDR3 consists of 11 residues. The ends were cut back, 5 bases at V and 7 bases at J, with 8 bases in the middle.

This chain connects TRBV5-5 to TRBJ2-5; a weak D match, TRBD2 (6 bases). This CDR3 spans 13 amino acids. Germline V gene sequence: CDR1 SGHKS, CDR2 YYEKEE (reference sequence). V lost 7 bases to trimming and J lost 6 bases, with 16 bases between them. This CDR3 is CASLPPGEQTQYF. The CDR3 bases are TGTGCCAGCTTACCCCCGGGGGAGCAGACCCAGTACTTC.

This chain links TRBV14 with TRBJ2-3; 7 positions match TRBD1. The CDR3 is 15 amino acids. Losses at the gene ends were 4 bases for V and 0 bases for J; bases not matched to a gene: 4. Per germline, CDR1 SGHDN and CDR2 FVKESK. The CDR3 region is CASSPGGASTDTQYF. The CDR3 bases are TGTGCCAGCAGCCCAGGGGGAGCTAGCACAGATACGCAGTATTTT.

The chain has TRBV6-7 and TRBJ2-2, with TRBD2 matching 7 bases. TRBV6-7 is known as an ORF, though its function is uncertain. V dropped 8 bases and J dropped 6; count of bases not matched to a gene: 18. The CDR3 length is 17 residues. The DNA for the CDR3 is TGTGCCAGCTCCGTCTGGGCCCCCCCTGGGAGGGCCGGGGAGCTGTTTTTT. It translates to CASSVWAPPGRAGELFF.

This rearrangement joins TRBV14 to TRBJ1-2; D not resolved. The V gene's germline CDR1 is SGHDN and CDR2 FVKESK. The V gene lost 0 bases and the J gene lost 8 bases, with 10 bases spanning the gap. CDR3 length equals 13 residues. The CDR3 DNA sequence: TGTGCCAGCAGCCAAGATTTTCGGTGGGGCTACACCTTC. Protein: CASSQDFRWGYTF.

J is TRBJ2-3 and V is TRBV13, with unresolved D. This CDR3 has 11 amino acids. Germline V gene data show CDR1 as PRHDT and CDR2 as FYEKMQ (reference sequence). The V end was cut by 1 base, the J end by 7 bases, with 3 bases between. The CDR3 loop reads CASSLEHTQYF. The CDR3 DNA reads as TGTGCCAGCAGCTTAGAACATACGCAGTATTTT.

This sequence joins TRBV10-2 and TRBJ1-1, with 8 bases aligning to TRBD1. The V gene's germline CDR1 is WSHSY and CDR2 SAAADI. The CDR3 has 14 residues. V lost 2 bases to trimming and J lost 1 base; unmatched junction nucleotides: 0. The CDR3 here is CASSEGQGNTEAFF. Written as DNA, the CDR3 is TGCGCCAGCAGTGAGGGACAGGGGAACACTGAAGCTTTCTTT.

V and J are TRBV5-1 and TRBJ1-4, with D tentatively TRBD1 (5 bases). V lost 4 bases and J 8 bases, leaving 15 bases between the germline ends. Germline V CDR1 and CDR2: SGHRS, YFSETQ. The CDR3 length is 14 residues. The CDR3 loop is CASSGTAQMEKLFF. DNA of the CDR3: TGCGCCAGCAGCGGGACCGCACAAATGGAAAAACTGTTTTTT. Filled out from reference TRBV5-1 and TRBJ1-4, the complete variable domain reads KAGVTQTPRYLIKTRGQQVTLSCSPISGHRSVSWYQQTPGQGLQFLFEYFSETQRNKGNFPGRFSGRQFSNSRSEMNVSTLELGDSALYLCASSGTAQMEKLFFGSGTQLSVL.

The chain has TRBV11-2 and TRBJ2-3, with unresolved D. V lost 1 base and J 4 bases, leaving 9 bases between the germline ends. The CDR3 contains 14 residues. Looked up from germline, CDR1 is SGHAT and CDR2 is FQNNGV. Written as DNA, the CDR3 is TGTGCCAGCAGCTTAGTTGGTGGTGCAGATACGCAGTATTTT. It specifies CASSLVGGADTQYF.

The sample holds a few counts of this clone. The chain links TRBV30 to TRBJ1-4; D gene unclear. V lost 2 bases and J lost 4, with 8 bases in between. Germline V lookup: CDR1 GTSNPN, CDR2 SVGIG (reference sequence). CDR3 length: 13 amino acids. The CDR3 reads CAWSSGYNEKLFF. DNA of the CDR3: TGTGCCTGGAGTTCTGGGTATAATGAAAAACTGTTTTTT.

This chain links TRBV10-1 with TRBJ2-1; TRBD2 is a possible D gene (5 bases). The germline V gene has CDR1 WNHNN and CDR2 SYGVQD (reference sequence). CDR3 length: 14 amino acids. The germline V and J ends were trimmed by 6 bases and 8 bases, with 17 bases remaining between them. The CDR3 is CASSPRGKLDEQFF. Written as DNA, the CDR3 is TGCGCCAGCAGCCCACGAGGGAAGCTCGATGAGCAGTTCTTC.

This clone was counted a few times. The J gene is TRBJ1-2, the V gene TRBV7-3; 8 bases map to TRBD1. The CDR3 contains 14 residues. V trimming: 2 bases; J trimming: 4 bases; junction bases outside the gene matches: 3. Germline CDR1 SGHTA, CDR2 FQGTGA. The CDR3 sequence: CASSLGQGGYGYTF. CDR3 DNA: TGTGCCAGCAGCTTAGGACAGGGCGGCTATGGCTACACCTTC.